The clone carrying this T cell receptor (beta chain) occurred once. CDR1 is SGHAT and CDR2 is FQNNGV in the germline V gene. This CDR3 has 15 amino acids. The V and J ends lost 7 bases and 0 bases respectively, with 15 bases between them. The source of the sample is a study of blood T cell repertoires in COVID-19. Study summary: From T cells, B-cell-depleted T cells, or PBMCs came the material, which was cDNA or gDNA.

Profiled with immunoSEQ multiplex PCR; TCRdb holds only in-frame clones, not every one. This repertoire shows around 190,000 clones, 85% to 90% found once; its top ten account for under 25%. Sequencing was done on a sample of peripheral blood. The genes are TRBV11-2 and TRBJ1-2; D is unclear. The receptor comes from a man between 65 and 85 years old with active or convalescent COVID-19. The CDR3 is CASTLGSEANYGYTF. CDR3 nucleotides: TGTGCCAGCACCCTAGGGAGTGAAGCTAACTATGGCTACACCTTC.